These 10 T cell receptor beta chains originate from one sample sequenced in a study of blood T cell repertoires in COVID-19. Profiling relied on immunoSEQ multiplex PCR, and the TCRdb table lists in-frame clones only, not all of them. This sample has 220,000 or so clones, with approximately 81% found just once. Sequences were obtained from peripheral blood. The origin of the receptors is a woman over 75 with acute or convalescent COVID-19.

This clone has a handful of counts. The chain couples TRBV19 to TRBJ1-5; the match to TRBD1 covers 7 bases. J lost 7 bases, V lost 5 bases, and 11 bases had no gene match. Germline-derived CDR1 and CDR2 are LNHDA and SQIVND (reference sequence). The CDR3 extends over 15 amino acids. Written as DNA, the CDR3 is TGTGCCAGTAGTCGCCAGACAGGGTCCGGCCAGCCCCAGCATTTT. It encodes CASSRQTGSGQPQHF.

This chain uses TRBV7-9 with TRBJ1-3; D is unresolved. Germline loops: CDR1 SEHNR, CDR2 FQNEAQ (reference sequence). V lost 4 bases and J lost 4, with 11 bases in between. The CDR3 runs 14 residues. CDR3 sequence reads: CASSSRVQGNTIYF. Here the CDR3 DNA reads TGTGCCAGCAGCTCCCGGGTTCAAGGAAACACCATATATTTT.

CDR3 bases: TGTGCCAGCCTCAGGGGAAGGACTGAAGCTTTCTTT. This gives the protein CASLRGRTEAFF. The V and J genes are TRBV28 and TRBJ1-1; D is perhaps TRBD1 (6 bases). CDR1 MDHEN and CDR2 SYDVKM come from the germline V gene. With 8 bases removed from V and 5 bases from J, the gap between germline ends came to 12 bases. The CDR3 is made up of 12 amino acids.

The chain has TRBV4-2 and TRBJ2-6, with TRBD1 matching over 7 bases. Trimming at V came to 2 bases and at J to 0 bases, leaving 4 bases not matched to a gene. CDR1 is LGHNA and CDR2 is YNFKEQ in the germline V gene. The CDR3 contains 17 residues. Here the CDR3 reads CASSQQWDSSGANVLTF. The CDR3 DNA follows: TGTGCCAGCAGCCAACAATGGGACAGCTCTGGGGCCAACGTCCTGACTTTC.

The V call is TRBV4-2, the J call TRBJ2-3; 8 bases agree with TRBD2. V dropped 1 base and J dropped 4; count of bases not matched to a gene: 4. Germline V gene data show CDR1 as LGHNA and CDR2 as YNFKEQ. The CDR3 runs 15 residues. DNA of the CDR3: TGTGCCAGCAGCCAAGCCGGGGGGGCAGCAGATACGCAGTATTTT. Protein product: CASSQAGGAADTQYF.

V and J are TRBV7-8 and TRBJ2-1, with a weak D call TRBD2 (7 bases). V lost 5 bases to trimming and J lost 9 bases, with 23 bases between them. CDR3 length: 16 amino acids. CDR1 is SGHVS and CDR2 is FQNEAQ in the germline V gene. CDR3 nucleotides: TGTGCCAGCAGCCCATGGGAGGCGGGGGCCTCCGGTGAGCAGTTCTTC. Protein sequence: CASSPWEAGASGEQFF. Combining the CDR3 with reference TRBV7-8 and TRBJ2-1 gives the whole variable domain GAGVSQSPRYKVAKRGQDVALRCDPISGHVSLFWYQQALGQGPEFLTYFQNEAQLDKSGLPSDRFFAERPEGSVSTLKIQRTQQEDSAVYLCASSPWEAGASGEQFFGPGTRLTVL.

The chain links TRBV5-1 to TRBJ2-1; 8 bases fit TRBD2. Germline V lookup: CDR1 SGHRS, CDR2 YFSETQ. This CDR3 comprises 15 residues. The V segment lost 4 bases and the J segment 10 bases; nucleotides outside the gene matches: 13. CDR3 sequence (DNA): TGCGCCAGCAGCCCCGGGGGGGCCTCCCTGTCCGAGCAGTTCTTC. Residues: CASSPGGASLSEQFF.

DNA of the CDR3: TGTGCCAGCAGCCCAACTGGGACAGCATGGGAGACCCAGTACTTC. Translation: CASSPTGTAWETQYF. This chain connects TRBV7-2 to TRBJ2-5; TRBD1 aligns across 7 bases. The V segment lost 5 bases and the J segment 5 bases; nucleotides outside the gene matches: 11. The CDR3 is made up of 15 amino acids. Germline assignment: CDR1 SGHTA and CDR2 FQGNSA.

This clone appeared a single time. The chain employs TRBV5-6 and TRBJ1-2; 7 bases map to TRBD1. With 3 bases clipped from V and 7 bases from J, the junction kept 6 bases outside the gene matches. CDR1 and CDR2 (germline): SGHDT, YYEEEE. CDR3 length: 13 residues. This chain's CDR3 is CASSWTGGRGYTF. Written as DNA, the CDR3 is TGTGCCAGCAGCTGGACAGGCGGACGTGGCTACACCTTC.

V usage is TRBV1 and J usage is TRBJ2-7; whether TRBD2, the table's D call, matches the DNA was not checked. TRBV1 has pseudogene status. The CDR3 totals 19 residues. CDR3 bases: TGCACCAGCAGCCAAGATTTCGAGACTAGCGGGCTGAGCTCCTACGAGCAGTACTTC. As protein: CTSSQDFETSGLSSYEQYF.